This T cell receptor (beta chain) was profiled in a study of technical replicates of blood from a handful of donors. This CDR3 has 17 residues. The ends lost 4 bases at V and 3 bases at J; junction bases unmatched: 6. CDR1 is SGHRS, CDR2 YFSETQ, per germline. Libraries were prepared by immunoSEQ multiplex PCR; TCRdb keeps only in-frame clonotypes and omits some of them. The table has around 80,000 clones, approximately 89% seen once; the top ten hold approximately 0.42%. V usage is TRBV5-1 and J usage is TRBJ2-1; 14 bases align to TRBD2. Sequencing input: T cells isolated from PBMCs. The origin of this receptor is a human donor in good health. CDR3 in DNA: TGCGCCAGCAGCCATGGACTAGCGGGAGGTCGCTACAATGAGCAGTTCTTC. This sequence encodes CASSHGLAGGRYNEQFF.